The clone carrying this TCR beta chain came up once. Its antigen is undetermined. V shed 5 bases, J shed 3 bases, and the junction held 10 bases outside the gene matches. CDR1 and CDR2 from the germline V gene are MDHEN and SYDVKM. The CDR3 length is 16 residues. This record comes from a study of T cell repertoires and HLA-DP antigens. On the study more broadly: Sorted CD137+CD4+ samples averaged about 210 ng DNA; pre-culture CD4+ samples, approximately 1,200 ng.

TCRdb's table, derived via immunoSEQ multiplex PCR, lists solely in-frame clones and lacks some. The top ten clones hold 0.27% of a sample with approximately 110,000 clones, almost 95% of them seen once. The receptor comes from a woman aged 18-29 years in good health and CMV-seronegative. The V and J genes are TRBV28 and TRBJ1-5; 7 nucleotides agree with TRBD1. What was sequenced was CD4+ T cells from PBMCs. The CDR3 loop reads CASSSGQAPHNQPQHF. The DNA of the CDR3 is TGTGCCAGCAGTAGCGGACAGGCGCCCCACAATCAGCCCCAGCATTTT.